The clone carrying this TCR beta chain was detected only a few times. Germline is not matched at one junction end, which may reflect a read error. These data belong to a study of blood T cell repertoires in COVID-19. Per the study methods: Using reference gene primer amplification, nucleated cell counts were estimated. Generated by immunoSEQ multiplex PCR, the TCRdb table keeps only in-frame clones and is missing some. From that table come the V and J calls and clone size; the DNA was used to work out D and trimming. This table holds about 86,000 clones, over 80% found once. This TCR was sampled from a man in his fifties with acute or convalescent COVID-19. Sequenced sample: peripheral blood.

DNA for the CDR3: TGTGCCAGCAGCCAGGGGCCCAGGGGCTCCCACGAGCAGTACTTC. This translates into CASSQGPRGSHEQYF. This sequence joins TRBV3-1 (or the pseudogene TRBV3-2) and TRBJ2-7; D may be TRBD1 (6 bases). CDR1 and CDR2 from the germline V gene are LGHDT and YNNKEL (reference sequence). The CDR3 covers 15 residues.